This T cell receptor beta chain was documented in a study of blood T cell repertoires in COVID-19. Study overall: Sources were T cells, B-cell-depleted T cells, or PBMCs; the material itself was cDNA or gDNA.

Original handling: Cell counts per sample came from amplifying reference gene primers. The data were produced by immunoSEQ multiplex PCR, yet TCRdb's version contains in-frame clones alone and is incomplete. V and J calls and clone size are those listed in that table; D and trimming were worked out from the DNA. Here the sample spans around 20,000 clones, roughly 87% being singletons. The CDR3 contains 15 residues. Germline trimming cut 6 bases from V and 3 bases from J; bases unmatched to any gene: 5. Germline V gene lookup returns CDR1 ENHRY and CDR2 SYGVKD. The chain is built from TRBV10-3 and TRBJ1-3; 10 nucleotides align to TRBD1. Material for sequencing was peripheral blood. This TCR came from a human donor with active COVID-19. The donor label of this sample is uncertain. The CDR3 region is CAIRTGQGIGNTIYF. In nucleotides, the CDR3 is TGTGCCATCAGAACGGGACAGGGGATTGGAAACACCATATATTTT.